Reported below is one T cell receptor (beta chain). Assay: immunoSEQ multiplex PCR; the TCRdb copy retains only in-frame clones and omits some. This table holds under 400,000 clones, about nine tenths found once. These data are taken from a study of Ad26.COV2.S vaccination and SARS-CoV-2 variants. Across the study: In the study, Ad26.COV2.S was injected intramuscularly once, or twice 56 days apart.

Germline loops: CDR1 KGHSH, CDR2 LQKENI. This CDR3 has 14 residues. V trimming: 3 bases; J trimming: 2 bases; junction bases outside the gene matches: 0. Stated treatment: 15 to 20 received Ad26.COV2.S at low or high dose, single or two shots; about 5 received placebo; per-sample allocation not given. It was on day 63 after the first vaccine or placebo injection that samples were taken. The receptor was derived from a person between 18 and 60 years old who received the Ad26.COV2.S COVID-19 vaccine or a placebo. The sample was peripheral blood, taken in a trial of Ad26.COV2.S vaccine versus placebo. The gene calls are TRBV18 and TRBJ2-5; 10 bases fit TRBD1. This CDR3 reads CASSPGQGQETQYF. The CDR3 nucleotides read TGTGCCAGCTCACCGGGACAGGGGCAAGAGACCCAGTACTTC. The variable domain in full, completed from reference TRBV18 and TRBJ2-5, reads NAGVMQNPRHLVRRRGQEARLRCSPMKGHSHVYWYRQLPEEGLKFMVYLQKENIIDESGMPKERFSAEFPKEGPSILRIQQVVRGDSAAYFCASSPGQGQETQYFGPGTRLLVL.